The next 17 T cell receptor beta chains were all read from a single sample in a study of T cells expressing NK-cell markers. Reanalyzing the 5' RACE reads, TCRdb keeps one entry per CDR3 protein, without DNA. The sample holds 350,000 to 400,000 distinct CDR3 sequences. Sequencing was done on a sample of blood T cells: a sorted CD56 or NKG2C T cell subset, CD4+ or CD8+ T cells, or bulk PBMC T cells (not recorded which). The receptors stem from a woman between 50 and 59 years old in good health.

The chain couples TRBV11-2 to TRBJ2-5; TCRdb indicates TRBD1, and absent DNA this call remains unverified. The germline CDR1 and CDR2 sequences are SGHAT and FQNNGV. This CDR3 is 15 amino acids long. CDR3 in amino acids: CASSEQTGSGETQYF.

This chain joins TRBV7-8 and TRBJ2-3; there is no DNA to check the TCRdb D call of TRBD2. Germline V gene sequence: CDR1 SGHVS, CDR2 FQNEAQ. CDR3 length: 15 residues. CDR3 protein: CASSAGLAGRDTQYF.

The V and J genes are TRBV4-1 and TRBJ2-2. The CDR3 has 17 residues. Germline V CDR1 and CDR2: MGHRA, YSYEKL. CDR3 region: CASSQGSGLVGGGELFF.

The J gene is TRBJ2-5, the V gene TRBV7-3; there is no DNA to check the TCRdb D call of TRBD2. Per the germline V gene, CDR1 is SGHTA and CDR2 is FQGTGA. This CDR3 spans 15 amino acids. The CDR3 reads CASSLGGLAGETQYF.

The J gene is TRBJ2-7, the V gene TRBV27; TCRdb designates TRBD2, a call that cannot be tested without DNA. Per the germline V gene, CDR1 is MNHEY and CDR2 is SMNVEV (reference sequence). This CDR3 spans 14 amino acids. CDR3 region: CAGRDSGPSYEQYF.

The chain carries TRBV9 and TRBJ2-2; TCRdb outputs TRBD2, but without DNA this stays unchecked. There are 17 residues in the CDR3. In germline, CDR1 is SGDLS, CDR2 YYNGEE. CDR3 amino acids: CASSVGSSGTNTGELFF.

The chain employs TRBV12-3 or TRBV12-4 and TRBJ2-5; TCRdb returns TRBD2, unconfirmable since there is no DNA. The CDR3 runs to 13 residues. The CDR3 here is CASSGTSGKTQYF.

The J gene is TRBJ1-6, the V gene TRBV15; TCRdb reports TRBD1, a call that lacks DNA to check it against. CDR1 LNHNV and CDR2 YYDKDF come from the germline V gene (reference sequence). The CDR3 sequence is 13 residues long. CDR3 loop: CATGADYNSPLHF.

This rearrangement joins TRBV24-1 to TRBJ2-2; TCRdb outputs TRBD1, but without DNA this stays unchecked. Germline V CDR1 and CDR2: KGHDR, SFDVKD. The CDR3 contains 16 residues. CDR3 in amino acids: CATSDPDRKNTGELFF.

The chain's CDR3 is CASSQVGKNTEAFF. The rearrangement links TRBV4-1 to TRBJ1-1. The CDR3 sequence is 14 residues long. The germline V gene has CDR1 MGHRA and CDR2 YSYEKL.

The rearrangement links TRBV9 to TRBJ2-3; TCRdb indicates TRBD2, and absent DNA this call remains unverified. Germline V gene data show CDR1 as SGDLS and CDR2 as YYNGEE. This CDR3 region has 15 residues. This chain's CDR3 is CASSVVGAQADTQYF.

The CDR3 sequence: CASSWAGVSRFYNEQFF. V is TRBV5-1 and J is TRBJ2-1; absent DNA, TCRdb's TRBD2 call cannot be checked. Germline V gene lookup returns CDR1 SGHRS and CDR2 YFSETQ. CDR3 length equals 17 residues.

J is TRBJ1-1 and V is TRBV7-9. Germline loops: CDR1 SEHNR, CDR2 FQNEAQ (reference sequence). The CDR3 has 15 amino acids. CDR3 sequence reads: CASSLFTGPQNEAFF.

The genes are TRBV24-1 and TRBJ2-1. This CDR3 is 16 amino acids long. The germline gives CDR1 KGHDR, CDR2 SFDVKD. The CDR3 loop reads CATSPTTPVTYNEQFF.

The chain combines TRBV12-3 or TRBV12-4 with TRBJ2-3. CDR3 length equals 13 residues. CDR3 region: CATRTASTDTQYF.

The chain is built from TRBV11-2 and TRBJ2-1; as DNA is missing, the TRBD2 call by TCRdb cannot be tested. Germline V gene lookup returns CDR1 SGHAT and CDR2 FQNNGV. This CDR3 has 16 amino acids. Here the CDR3 reads CASSSAGTSRGNEQFF.

The genes are TRBV10-1 and TRBJ1-6; the D call from TCRdb, TRBD1, cannot be confirmed without DNA. This CDR3 spans 12 amino acids. Germline V gene lookup returns CDR1 WNHNN and CDR2 SYGVQD (reference sequence). The CDR3: CATPAGESPLHF.